This record covers a single T cell receptor beta chain. Synthetically made TCR analog templates were put into each PCR as spikes. The assay was immunoSEQ multiplex PCR, and TCRdb's table has in-frame clones only and misses some. There are about 87,000 clones in the sample; about 89% occur only once, and 0.97% lies in the top ten. This sample was included in a study of PD-L1 blockade in urothelial cancer. Time point indicated: pretreatment peripheral blood. Specimen: PBMCs, collected around atezolizumab (anti-PD-L1) treatment. The origin of this receptor is a woman of 80 years or more with urothelial cancer.

In DNA form, the CDR3 reads TGTGCCAGCAGCATTATCCCGCTAGCGGGAGGAGGATCCTACAATGAGCAGTTCTTC. Translation gives CASSIIPLAGGGSYNEQFF. The rearrangement links TRBV5-4 to TRBJ2-1, with 11 positions matching TRBD2. The CDR3 covers 19 residues. The germline CDR1 and CDR2 sequences are SGHNT and YYREEE (reference sequence). V dropped 4 bases and J dropped 1; count of bases not matched to a gene: 13.